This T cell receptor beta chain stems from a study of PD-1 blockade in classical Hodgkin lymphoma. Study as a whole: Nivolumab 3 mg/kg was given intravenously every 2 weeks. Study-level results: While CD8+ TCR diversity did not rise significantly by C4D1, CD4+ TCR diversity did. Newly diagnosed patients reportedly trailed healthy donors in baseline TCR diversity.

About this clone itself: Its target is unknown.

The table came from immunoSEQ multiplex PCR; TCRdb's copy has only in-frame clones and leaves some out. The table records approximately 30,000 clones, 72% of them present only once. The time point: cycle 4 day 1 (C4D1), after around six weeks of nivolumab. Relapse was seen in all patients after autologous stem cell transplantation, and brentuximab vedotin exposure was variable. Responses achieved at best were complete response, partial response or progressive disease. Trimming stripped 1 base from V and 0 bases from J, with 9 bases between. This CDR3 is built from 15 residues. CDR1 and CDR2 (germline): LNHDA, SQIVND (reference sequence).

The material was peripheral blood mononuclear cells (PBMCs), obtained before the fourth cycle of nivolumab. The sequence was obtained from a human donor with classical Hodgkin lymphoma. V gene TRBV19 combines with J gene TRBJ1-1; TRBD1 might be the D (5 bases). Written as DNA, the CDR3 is TGTGCCAGTAGTATAGGTGGGGGGATGAACACTGAAGCTTTCTTT. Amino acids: CASSIGGGMNTEAFF. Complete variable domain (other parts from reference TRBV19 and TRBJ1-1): DGGITQSPKYLFRKEGQNVTLSCEQNLNHDAMYWYRQDPGQGLRLIYYSQIVNDFQKGDIAEGYSVSREKKESFPLTVTSAQKNPTAFYLCASSIGGGMNTEAFFGQGTRLTVV.